This TCR beta chain comes out of a study of graft-versus-host responses after intestinal transplantation. Repertoires were generated with immunoSEQ multiplex PCR, while TCRdb's copy carries only in-frame clones and drops some. The repertoire consists of over 100,000 clones, with around 94% occurring once and the leading ten covering more than 0.9%. This CDR3 contains 14 residues. Germline-derived CDR1 and CDR2 are SNHLY and FYNNEI. The ends lost 10 bases at V and 5 bases at J; junction bases unmatched: 6. This clone came up a few times. Its antigen is undetermined. Study-level results: Some patients had graft-donor T cell macrochimerism, and their allografts showed high graft-versus-host to host-versus-graft clonal ratios. In recipient marrow, GvH clones were found, and some appeared first in ileum or blood.

The sample here was unstimulated CD8+ T cells sorted from spleen or lymph node cells, taken before transplant. The TCR originated in a human donor who was the organ donor for an intestinal transplant. The chain recombines TRBV2 with TRBJ2-7; 15 bases map to TRBD2. DNA for the CDR3: TGTGCCAAAGGGACTAGCGGGAGGAGACACGAGCAGTACTTC. Amino acid sequence: CAKGTSGRRHEQYF.